The 25 T cell receptor beta chains given below trace back to one sample, sequenced in a study of identical twins. MiXCR, applied by TCRdb to the 5' RACE reads, yields one record per CDR3 protein. The sample has hundreds of thousands of distinct CDR3 sequences; 8.5% to 9% are singletons. This same sample was also taken into another study, of yellow fever vaccine responses in identical twins.

Sample: PBMCs. These receptors were taken from a woman younger than 30 in good health.

Only a few counts were recorded for this clonotype. V gene TRBV5-5 combines with J gene TRBJ2-5; 7 positions match TRBD2. This CDR3 is 15 amino acids long. The junction had 8 bases not matched to a gene; V was cut back by 4 bases and J by 2 bases. From germline, CDR1 is SGHKS and CDR2 YYEKEE (reference sequence). The CDR3 is CASSPSWGGQETQYF. CDR3 sequence (DNA): TGTGCCAGCAGCCCATCTTGGGGGGGGCAAGAGACCCAGTACTTC.

The V call is TRBV14, the J call TRBJ2-1, with 9 bases identical to TRBD2. With 4 bases clipped from V and 2 bases from J, the junction kept 6 bases outside the gene matches. Germline CDR1 and CDR2: SGHDN and FVKESK. The CDR3 consists of 16 residues. Here the CDR3 DNA reads TGTGCCAGCAGCCTGGAGCGGGGGGATACCTACAATGAGCAGTTCTTC. Translated, it gives CASSLERGDTYNEQFF.

The table lists this clonotype with a few counts. The chain carries TRBV29-1 and TRBJ2-1, with 11 bases lining up with TRBD1. This CDR3 has 15 residues. The germline gives CDR1 SQVTM, CDR2 ANQGSEA. V dropped 2 bases and J dropped 6; count of bases not matched to a gene: 6. CDR3 loop: CSVETWGQGVNEQFF. The CDR3 coding sequence is TGCAGCGTTGAAACATGGGGACAGGGGGTCAATGAGCAGTTCTTC.

In its sample, this clonotype was seen many times. The J gene is TRBJ2-7, the V gene TRBV4-3; 13 bases fit TRBD2. The V segment lost 2 bases and the J segment 3 bases; nucleotides outside the gene matches: 10. Germline-derived CDR1 and CDR2 are LGHNA and YSLEER. This CDR3 region has 18 residues. For the CDR3, the DNA is TGCGCCAGCAGCCAACCGGGCACTAGCGGGAGGGCCAGCTACGAGCAGTACTTC. As protein: CASSQPGTSGRASYEQYF.

This clonotype has a handful of counts. CDR3 coding DNA: TGTGCCAGCAGCACCAGGGGGATTCCCTACGAGCAGTACTTC. Its translation is CASSTRGIPYEQYF. V is TRBV7-2 and J is TRBJ2-7; 7 nucleotides align to TRBD1. V trimming: 5 bases; J trimming: 2 bases; junction bases outside the gene matches: 6. There are 14 residues in the CDR3. Germline V CDR1 and CDR2: SGHTA, FQGNSA.

This clonotype was seen a handful of times. The J gene is TRBJ2-1, the V gene TRBV7-9; D ambiguous. The CDR3 sequence is 13 residues long. The germline V gene has CDR1 SEHNR and CDR2 FQNEAQ (reference sequence). The V end lost 3 bases, the J end lost 5 bases, and 8 bases lay between the germline ends. The CDR3 sequence: CASSFEKDNEQFF. The CDR3 DNA reads TGTGCCAGCAGCTTTGAAAAGGACAATGAGCAGTTCTTC.

This clonotype has a count of ten or more. This chain joins TRBV11-2 and TRBJ2-1; D gene unclear. Trimming removed 10 bases from V and 0 bases from J, with 16 bases in between. The CDR3 is made up of 15 amino acids. The germline V gene encodes CDR1 SGHAT and CDR2 FQNNGV. The CDR3 region is CAIQLVPTSYNEQFF. CDR3 DNA sequence: TGTGCCATCCAGCTCGTCCCCACCTCCTACAATGAGCAGTTCTTC.

This clonotype came up many times. This chain links TRBV7-2 with TRBJ2-7; 8 bases map to TRBD1. The length of the CDR3 is 14 residues. CDR1 is SGHTA and CDR2 is FQGNSA in the germline V gene. V was pared by 5 bases and J by 4 bases, with 7 bases of the junction left unmatched. Written as DNA, the CDR3 is TGTGCCAGCAGCCCTGGGACAGGCAAGTACGAGCAGTACTTC. Its translation: CASSPGTGKYEQYF.

There are a few counts of this clonotype. The V gene is TRBV6-5, the J gene TRBJ2-5; D is tentatively TRBD1 or TRBD2 (5 bases each). Germline V gene sequence: CDR1 MNHEY, CDR2 SVGAGI. Trimming cost V 3 bases and J 4 bases, with 9 bases left between them. This CDR3 contains 13 residues. The CDR3 DNA follows: TGTGCCAGCAGTTATTGGGGGAGAGAGACCCAGTACTTC. Amino acids: CASSYWGRETQYF.

The chain couples TRBV2 to TRBJ2-1; a weak D match, TRBD1 (7 bases). The CDR3 sequence is 18 residues long. Trimming cost V 11 bases and J 7 bases, with 33 bases left between them. Per germline, CDR1 SNHLY and CDR2 FYNNEI. The chain's CDR3 is CAFSEDRRILARGNEQFF. The CDR3 DNA follows: TGTGCCTTCAGCGAGGACAGGAGAATCCTAGCGAGAGGTAATGAGCAGTTCTTC.

The chain employs TRBV2 and TRBJ2-1; 15 bases fit TRBD2. The V segment lost 4 bases and the J segment 0 bases; nucleotides outside the gene matches: 7. Germline assignment: CDR1 SNHLY and CDR2 FYNNEI. The CDR3 has 19 residues. The CDR3 loop reads CASSAVGTSGRSSYNEQFF. The CDR3 region has the DNA TGTGCCAGCAGTGCTGTCGGGACTAGCGGGAGGAGCTCCTACAATGAGCAGTTCTTC. The full variable domain, with the rest looked up from reference TRBV2 and TRBJ2-1, is EPEVTQTPSHQVTQMGQEVILRCVPISNHLYFYWYRQILGQKVEFLVSFYNNEISEKSEIFDDQFSVERPDGSNFTLKIRSTKLEDSAMYFCASSAVGTSGRSSYNEQFFGPGTRLTVL.

The chain employs TRBV7-2 and TRBJ2-5; D remains unclear. The V end lost 4 bases, the J end lost 5 bases, and 14 bases lay between the germline ends. Germline-derived CDR1 and CDR2 are SGHTA and FQGNSA. The CDR3 totals 14 residues. The CDR3 DNA reads TGTGCCAGCAGCTCAATTCTTGGACGTGAGACCCAGTACTTC. Translation: CASSSILGRETQYF.

This clonotype was recorded a few times. The chain carries TRBV28 and TRBJ2-3; D gene unclear. V lost 5 bases and J lost 0, with 18 bases in between. This CDR3 has 17 amino acids. CDR1 MDHEN and CDR2 SYDVKM come from the germline V gene. CDR3 sequence (DNA): TGTGCCAGCAGTACAGATCGGACGGAGAAAAGCACAGATACGCAGTATTTT. Its translation: CASSTDRTEKSTDTQYF.

The chain uses TRBV4-1 and TRBJ2-3, with 7 bases that match TRBD2. The CDR3 runs 16 residues. CDR1 MGHRA and CDR2 YSYEKL come from the germline V gene. V trimming: 1 base; J trimming: 0 bases; junction bases outside the gene matches: 4. The CDR3 coding sequence is TGCGCCAGCAGCCAAGGGGACTACCTAAGCACAGATACGCAGTATTTT. It yields the protein CASSQGDYLSTDTQYF.

The rearrangement uses TRBV5-4 and TRBJ2-7, with a tentative D call TRBD2 (7 bases). The CDR3 has 13 residues. Trimming stripped 9 bases from V and 1 base from J, with 14 bases between. CDR1 SGHNT and CDR2 YYREEE come from the germline V gene (reference sequence). The CDR3 sequence is CATGGGGSYEQYF. As DNA, the CDR3 is TGTGCCACCGGGGGCGGGGGTTCCTACGAGCAGTACTTC.

In its sample, this clonotype was seen many times. This rearrangement joins TRBV7-6 to TRBJ2-7; 9 positions match TRBD2. The CDR3 runs to 16 residues. In germline, CDR1 is SGHVS, CDR2 FNYEAQ. Germline trimming cut 0 bases from V and 6 bases from J; bases unmatched to any gene: 9. CDR3: CASSLAGTLAGSEQYF. In DNA, the CDR3 is TGTGCCAGCAGCTTAGCGGGGACCCTAGCGGGAAGCGAGCAGTACTTC.

This chain uses TRBV20-1 with TRBJ2-1; a possible D gene is TRBD1 (6 bases). The CDR3 has 15 residues. V was pared by 0 bases and J by 8 bases, with 17 bases between. Germline-derived CDR1 and CDR2 are DFQATT and SNEGSKA (reference sequence). DNA of the CDR3: TGCAGTGCTAGAGATACACGAGGACAGTACCATGAGCAGTTCTTC. Amino acids: CSARDTRGQYHEQFF.

CDR3 region: CASSLISSSPDPLHF. CDR3 nucleotide sequence: TGTGCCAGCAGCTTAATAAGCAGTTCCCCCGATCCCCTCCACTTT. The chain carries TRBV7-8 and TRBJ1-6; D is unresolved. This CDR3 is built from 15 residues. The V end was cut by 2 bases, the J end by 13 bases, with 18 bases between. CDR1 SGHVS and CDR2 FQNEAQ come from the germline V gene.

The chain uses TRBV2 and TRBJ2-3; D remains ambiguous. The CDR3 consists of 13 residues. Germline CDR1 SNHLY, CDR2 FYNNEI. The ends were cut back, 5 bases at V and 0 bases at J, with 6 bases in the middle. The DNA of the CDR3 is TGTGCCAGCAGTTACGAGAGCACAGATACGCAGTATTTT. Its protein product is CASSYESTDTQYF.

There are a few counts of this clonotype. This chain uses TRBV2 with TRBJ2-7; a weak D match, TRBD2 (5 bases). The CDR3 loop spans 10 amino acids. Trimming stripped 10 bases from V and 6 bases from J, with 10 bases between. Germline V gene data show CDR1 as SNHLY and CDR2 as FYNNEI. CDR3 sequence reads: CATSGGEQYF. For the CDR3, the DNA is TGTGCCACCTCTGGAGGCGAGCAGTACTTC.

This clonotype was found a few times. The genes are TRBV19 and TRBJ2-6; 10 nucleotides line up with TRBD1. Trimming removed 6 bases from V and 4 bases from J; junction bases left unmatched: 3. This CDR3 spans 15 amino acids. Germline CDR1 is LNHDA and CDR2 is SQIVND (reference sequence). CDR3 residues: CASSGTGVGANVLTF. The CDR3 coding sequence is TGTGCCAGTAGCGGGACAGGGGTCGGGGCCAACGTCCTGACTTTC.

This clonotype turned up a few times. The chain combines TRBV20-1 with TRBJ1-3; TRBD1 might be the D (6 bases). Looked up from germline, CDR1 is DFQATT and CDR2 is SNEGSKA (reference sequence). With 4 bases removed from V and 3 bases from J, the gap between germline ends came to 13 bases. The CDR3 has 14 residues. CDR3 sequence reads: CSANRDLVGNTIYF. In DNA, the CDR3 is TGCAGTGCTAACAGGGACTTGGTTGGAAACACCATATATTTT.

This clonotype was seen more than once but under ten times. V and J are TRBV12-3 or TRBV12-4 and TRBJ1-1; D is ambiguous. The CDR3 covers 14 residues. V was cut by 5 bases and J by 1 base, with 11 bases left in between. The CDR3 region has the DNA TGTGCCAGCAGTCCTGACATTGGGAACACTGAAGCTTTCTTT. Encoded protein: CASSPDIGNTEAFF.

The rearrangement uses TRBV7-2 and TRBJ2-5, with 8 bases identical to TRBD2. J was trimmed by 7 bases and V by 4 bases; bases with no gene match: 11. CDR1 is SGHTA, CDR2 FQGNSA, per germline. The CDR3 contains 15 residues. In nucleotides, the CDR3 is TGTGCCAGCAGCTCCGGACGGGGGGGGCGTGGGACCCAGTACTTC. Translation gives CASSSGRGGRGTQYF.

This clonotype has just a few counts. This rearrangement joins TRBV20-1 to TRBJ1-1, with D maybe TRBD1 (6 bases). The V and J ends lost 2 bases and 1 base respectively, with 14 bases between them. Germline V gene lookup returns CDR1 DFQATT and CDR2 SNEGSKA (reference sequence). The CDR3 is 15 amino acids. The CDR3 region has the DNA TGCAGTGCTAGAACACCGGGACAACAGAACACTGAAGCTTTCTTT. Its translation is CSARTPGQQNTEAFF.